The clone carrying this T cell receptor beta chain was seen a handful of times. Its antigen is undetermined. A much larger clone sits a single nucleotide away, making a read error possible. The sample belongs to a study of blood T cells in healthy people across ages. The study's findings and limits: What prevented conclusive comparison of naive and antigen-experienced cells was that PBMCs were unsorted.

Using a J-beta primer mix together with a sample-barcoded 5' primer, a second PCR was run for roughly 6 to 11 cycles. MiXCR was run by TCRdb on the 5' RACE reads, yielding one entry per CDR3 protein. The sample yields 590,000 or so distinct CDR3 sequences, roughly 31% seen once. This CDR3 has 16 amino acids. Germline CDR1 is KGHSH and CDR2 is LQKENI. Material for sequencing was blood. The receptor was derived from a woman at least 80 years old in good health. J is TRBJ2-1 and V is TRBV18; the D gene is possibly TRBD2 (5 bases). The better agreement between TRBJ2-7 and the DNA end casts doubt on the J call. CDR3 DNA: TGTGCCAGCTCAACACCGAGACTATCCGGCTACAATGAGCAGTACTTC. It yields the protein CASSTPRLSGYNEQYF.